This TCR beta chain was sequenced for a study of blood T cell repertoires in COVID-19. Study-wide context: There were acute and convalescent COVID-19 samples, and they came from the United States, Italy and Spain.

As originally analysed: Amplification from reference gene primers served as the basis for estimated nucleated cell counts. Data came from immunoSEQ multiplex PCR; TCRdb stores just in-frame clones and leaves some out. The V and J calls and clone size are taken from that table; D and trimming were inferred from the DNA. This table has about 240,000 clones, approximately 87% appearing once. The V end lost 5 bases, the J end lost 5 bases, and 10 bases lay between the germline ends. Germline values: CDR1 SGHTA, CDR2 FQGNSA. The CDR3 sequence is 13 residues long. This TCR was sampled from a man in his 60s with acute or convalescent COVID-19. This chain connects TRBV7-2 to TRBJ2-1, with D perhaps matching TRBD1 (5 bases). The sequenced sample was peripheral blood. The CDR3 loop reads CASSRDRNNEQFF. The CDR3 nucleotides read TGTGCCAGCAGCAGAGACAGAAACAATGAGCAGTTCTTC.